This TCR beta chain was retrieved from a study of cytomegalovirus exposure and HLA in healthy donors. The V end lost 10 bases, the J end lost 3 bases, and 16 bases lay between the germline ends. Germline V gene data show CDR1 as ENHRY and CDR2 as SYGVKD. The CDR3 runs 14 residues. With 60 Vbeta and 13 Jbeta primers, the PCR was carried out. Repertoires were generated with immunoSEQ multiplex PCR, while TCRdb's copy carries only in-frame clones and drops some. The repertoire holds approximately 150,000 clones, about 80% seen once, with roughly 1.3% in the top ten. This TCR came from a man aged 25 to 40 in good health and CMV-seronegative. V gene TRBV10-3 combines with J gene TRBJ1-5; weak D call: TRBD1 (6 bases). Sequenced material: PBMCs. CDR3 sequence: CASNTGTPNQPQHF. For the CDR3, the DNA is TGTGCCAGCAACACCGGGACACCCAATCAGCCCCAGCATTTT.